The 11 T cell receptor beta chains reported below all come from one sample, sequenced in a study of regulatory T cells in long-lasting Graves disease (dated by TCRdb to 2020 to 2023). The sample's time point label, in plain terms: persistent/refractory GD, antithyroid drugs over 5 years with positive TRAb. For both TCR sequencing and RNA sequencing, RNA was extracted from PBMCs using TRIzol. Library method: multiplex PCR. The sample was run on an Illumina HiSeq 4000. To build TCR beta libraries, CDR3 regions were amplified by Arm-PCR using iRepertoire HTBI primers. The public sequencing data were trimmed at Q25 with fastp and processed into clonotypes with MiXCR by TCRdb, which kept only in-frame beta chains. Rows merge per CDR3 protein into single entries with the most common DNA and genes. The sample table shows fewer than 400,000 distinct CDR3 sequences, and about 20% are seen once. Together, the top ten hold roughly 27% of the sample.

The input for sequencing was peripheral blood mononuclear cells (PBMCs), taken when the disease was refractory, from a patient treated with antithyroid drugs. The origin of the receptors is a female donor with Graves disease.

This clonotype has at least ten counts. The J gene is TRBJ1-5, the V gene TRBV6-5, with D unresolved. This CDR3 has 15 residues. Germline CDR1 reads MNHEY; CDR2 reads SVGAGI. Trimming left V 0 bases short and J 4 bases short, with 10 bases between. The DNA for the CDR3 is TGTGCCAGCAGTTACTCCCTTTGGGAGAATCAGCCCCAGCATTTT. It specifies CASSYSLWENQPQHF.

This clonotype was seen at least ten times. The CDR3 nucleotides are TGTGCCAGCAGTTTACTGCAGGGTTCCCAAGAGACCCAGTACTTC. Its translation: CASSLLQGSQETQYF. The V and J genes are TRBV27 and TRBJ2-5, with D possibly being TRBD1 (5 bases). The germline V gene has CDR1 MNHEY and CDR2 SMNVEV (reference sequence). Trimming left V 2 bases short and J 1 base short, with 11 bases between. This CDR3 is built from 15 residues.

J is TRBJ2-7 and V is TRBV6-1; tentatively, D is TRBD2 (6 bases). The length of the CDR3 is 13 residues. The V gene lost 6 bases and the J gene lost 3 bases, with 12 bases spanning the gap. Germline CDR1 and CDR2: MNHNS and SASEGT. CDR3 region: CASSVGLFYEQYF. The CDR3 DNA is TGTGCCAGCAGCGTGGGACTGTTCTACGAGCAGTACTTC.

The chain combines TRBV6-1 with TRBJ2-1; TRBD1 matches 10 bases. The V and J ends lost 1 base and 3 bases, in that order; junction bases with no gene match: 6. This CDR3 contains 17 residues. The germline V gene encodes CDR1 MNHNS and CDR2 SASEGT. The DNA of the CDR3 is TGTGCCAGCAGTGAAGGGTGGGGGACAGGGGTCTACAATGAGCAGTTCTTC. It encodes CASSEGWGTGVYNEQFF.

This clonotype was picked up many times. The J gene is TRBJ1-2, the V gene TRBV7-9; 7 bases map to TRBD1. J was trimmed by 6 bases and V by 3 bases; bases with no gene match: 4. Germline V gene sequence: CDR1 SEHNR, CDR2 FQNEAQ (reference sequence). The CDR3 has 13 residues. The CDR3 region has the DNA TGTGCCAGCAGCTTTACAGGGGCCCATGGCTACACCTTC. It is translated as CASSFTGAHGYTF.

The V and J genes are TRBV3-1 and TRBJ2-5; 10 bases line up with TRBD2. Germline assignment: CDR1 LGHDT and CDR2 YNNKEL (reference sequence). The length of the CDR3 is 18 residues. J lost 5 bases, V lost 3 bases, and 15 bases had no gene match. The CDR3 region is CASSHPNPGLANWETQYF. The CDR3 DNA follows: TGTGCCAGCAGCCACCCTAACCCGGGACTAGCGAACTGGGAGACCCAGTACTTC.

This clonotype was counted only a few times. The chain couples TRBV10-3 to TRBJ2-2, with D possibly matching TRBD2 (5 bases). Germline CDR1 ENHRY, CDR2 SYGVKD. Trimming cost V 4 bases and J 0 bases, with 6 bases left between them. CDR3 length: 14 amino acids. CDR3 sequence: CAISGRTNTGELFF. The CDR3 DNA sequence: TGTGCCATCAGTGGGAGGACGAACACCGGGGAGCTGTTTTTT.

This clonotype was seen at least ten times. J is TRBJ2-2 and V is TRBV11-3; D is perhaps TRBD1 (6 bases). Trimming took 4 bases from V and 7 from J, leaving 16 bases between them. The length of the CDR3 is 15 residues. Per the germline V gene, CDR1 is SGHNT and CDR2 is YENEEA. The CDR3 region is CASSSMTGLGGELFF. CDR3 in DNA: TGTGCCAGCAGCTCCATGACAGGACTCGGCGGGGAGCTGTTTTTT.

This clonotype was counted a few times. The V and J genes are TRBV19 and TRBJ1-2; the D is unclear. CDR1 LNHDA and CDR2 SQIVND come from the germline V gene (reference sequence). CDR3 length equals 11 residues. The V gene lost 5 bases and the J gene lost 10 bases, with 11 bases spanning the gap. The CDR3 coding sequence is TGTGCCAGTAGTGACCCGCCCTACTACACCTTC. It is translated as CASSDPPYYTF.

At least ten counts were recorded for this clonotype. This rearrangement joins TRBV7-9 to TRBJ1-1; tentatively, D is TRBD1 (6 bases). Germline CDR1 reads SEHNR; CDR2 reads FQNEAQ (reference sequence). The CDR3 extends over 13 amino acids. V lost 6 bases, J lost 3 bases, and 11 bases lay in between. The CDR3 sequence: CASSFTGYTEAFF. The CDR3 region has the DNA TGTGCCAGCAGTTTTACAGGGTACACTGAAGCTTTCTTT.

For this clonotype: With a much larger clone just one base away, this may be a read error. This CDR3 fails to terminate in the conserved phenylalanine or tryptophan, so it likely reflects a read error. The V gene is TRBV12-3 or TRBV12-4, the J gene TRBJ2-2, with TRBD1 matching over 10 bases. CDR3 length equals 15 residues. The V and J ends lost 7 bases and 5 bases, in that order; junction bases with no gene match: 7. CDR3 bases: TGTGCCAGCAATATCCGGGACAGGGGTACCGGGGAGCTGTTTCTT. It specifies CASNIRDRGTGELFL.